Sequencing of this T cell receptor (beta chain) was carried out in a study of CD4 T cells in relation to SARS-CoV-2 and coronaviruses. Study at large: ViraFEST: roughly 10-day antigen culture of PBMCs, then TCR beta CDR3 sequencing. Crossreactive spike epitopes shared across donors were mapped to their HLA restriction.

Germline V lookup: CDR1 MNHEY, CDR2 SMNVEV (reference sequence). The trim removed 0 bases at V and 8 bases at J, leaving 13 bases unmatched. This CDR3 spans 16 amino acids. With regard to this clone: Its antigen remains unknown.

TCRdb's table, derived via immunoSEQ multiplex PCR, lists solely in-frame clones and lacks some. The sample yields about 15,000 clones, around 82% seen once. Before the COVID-19 pandemic, during about 2011-2019, CD4+ T cells were taken from unexposed donors. The cells were cultured for 9 to 11 days before CD4+ T cells were isolated. Cultures received half-medium IL-2 refreshes on days 3 and 7. The receptor was derived from a human donor in good health. The chain couples TRBV27 to TRBJ2-7; 7 bases map to TRBD2. The source material was CD4+ T cells from PBMCs, cultured in vitro. The DNA for the CDR3 is TGTGCCAGCAGTTTATCCCCCCGGGGGGTTCTGGGGAAGCAGTACTTC. Its protein is CASSLSPRGVLGKQYF.